The clone carrying this T cell receptor (beta chain) showed up just a few times. Assay used: immunoSEQ multiplex PCR; TCRdb lists only in-frame clones, some missing. The data show 150,000 or so clones, over 85% seen once. This sample was included in a study of control samples from healthy donors and cancer patients. The V gene lost 5 bases and the J gene lost 3 bases, with 11 bases spanning the gap. Germline V gene sequence: CDR1 SGHTA, CDR2 FQGNSA. The length of the CDR3 is 13 residues. Sequencing input: blood. The clonotype comes from a middle-aged man in good health. The V gene is TRBV7-2, the J gene TRBJ2-7, with TRBD2 as a possible D gene (5 bases). The CDR3 loop is CASSKVGGYEQYF. DNA of the CDR3: TGTGCCAGCAGCAAAGTAGGAGGCTACGAGCAGTACTTC.